This T cell receptor beta chain was identified in a study of shared clonotypes between healthy human individuals. Here immunoSEQ multiplex PCR was the method, and the copy in TCRdb shows in-frame clones only, minus some. The sample shows 2.3 million or so clones, 80% to 95% of them seen only once. Notes on this clone: As yet, its antigen is unknown.

Study-wide results and limits: Few donors restricted represented genetic and exposure-history diversity.

The germline gives CDR1 SGHAT, CDR2 FQNNGV. V was pared by 1 base and J by 3 bases, with 6 bases of the junction left unmatched. The CDR3 spans 15 residues. The clonotype was recovered from a man aged 18 to 35 in good health. Some clones in this sample may be carry-over from other donors' samples. The sequencing input was naive CD4+ T cells from PBMCs. Sample subset: CD45RA+ positively selected. V and J are TRBV11-2 and TRBJ2-7; TRBD1 agrees at 7 bases. The CDR3 spells CASSLGRGIDYEQYF. CDR3 DNA sequence: TGTGCCAGCAGCTTAGGCAGGGGGATTGACTACGAGCAGTACTTC.